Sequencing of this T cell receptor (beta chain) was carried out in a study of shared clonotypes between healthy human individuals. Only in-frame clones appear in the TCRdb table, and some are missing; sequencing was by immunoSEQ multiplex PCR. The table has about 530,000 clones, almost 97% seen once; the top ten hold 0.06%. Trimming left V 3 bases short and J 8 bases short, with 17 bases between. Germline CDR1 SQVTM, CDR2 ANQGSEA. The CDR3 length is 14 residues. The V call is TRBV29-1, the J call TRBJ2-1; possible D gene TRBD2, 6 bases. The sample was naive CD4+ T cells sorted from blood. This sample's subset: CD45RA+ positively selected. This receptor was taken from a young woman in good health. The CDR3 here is CSVEATGGEYEQFF. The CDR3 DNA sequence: TGCAGCGTTGAGGCCACCGGAGGGGAGTATGAGCAGTTCTTC.